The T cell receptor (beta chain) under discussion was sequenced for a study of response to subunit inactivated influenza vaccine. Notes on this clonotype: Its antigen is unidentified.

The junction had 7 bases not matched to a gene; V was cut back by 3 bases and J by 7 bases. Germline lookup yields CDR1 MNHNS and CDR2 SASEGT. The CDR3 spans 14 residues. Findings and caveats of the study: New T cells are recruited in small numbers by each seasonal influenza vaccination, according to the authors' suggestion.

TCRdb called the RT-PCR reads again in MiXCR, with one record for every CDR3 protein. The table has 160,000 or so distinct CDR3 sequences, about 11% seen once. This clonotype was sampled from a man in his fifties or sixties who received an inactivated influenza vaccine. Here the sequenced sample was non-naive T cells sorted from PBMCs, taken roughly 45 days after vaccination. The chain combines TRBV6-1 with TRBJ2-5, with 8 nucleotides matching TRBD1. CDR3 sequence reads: CASSDVWTGTTQYF. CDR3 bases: TGTGCCAGCAGTGACGTCTGGACAGGGACGACCCAGTACTTC.